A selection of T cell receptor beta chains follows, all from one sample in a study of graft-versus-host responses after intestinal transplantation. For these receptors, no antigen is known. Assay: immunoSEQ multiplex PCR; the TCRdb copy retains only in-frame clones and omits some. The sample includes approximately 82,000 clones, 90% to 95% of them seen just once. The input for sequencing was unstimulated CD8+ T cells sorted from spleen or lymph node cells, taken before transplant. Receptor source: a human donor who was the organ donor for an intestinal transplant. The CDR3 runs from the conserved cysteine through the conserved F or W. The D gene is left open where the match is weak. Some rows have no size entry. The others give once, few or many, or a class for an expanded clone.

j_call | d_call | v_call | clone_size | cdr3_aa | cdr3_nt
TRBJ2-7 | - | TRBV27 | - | CASSLVGTGLSYEQYF | TGTGCCAGCAGTTTAGTTGGCACAGGGCTTTCCTACGAGCAGTACTTC
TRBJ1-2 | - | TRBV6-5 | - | CASSEDRRFYGYTF | TGTGCCAGCAGTGAAGATCGTCGGTTTTATGGCTACACCTTC
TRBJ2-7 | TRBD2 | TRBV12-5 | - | CASGPGRGVLDF | TGTGCTAGTGGTCCCGGGAGGGGGGTTTTGGACTTC
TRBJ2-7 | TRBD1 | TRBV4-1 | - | CASSPRAGQGAYEQYF | TGCGCCAGCAGCCCCCGCGCCGGACAGGGGGCCTACGAGCAGTACTTC
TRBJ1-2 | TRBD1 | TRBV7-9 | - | CASSTGGLGRSYGYTF | TGTGCCAGCAGCACAGGGGGTCTCGGACGGTCGTATGGCTACACCTTC
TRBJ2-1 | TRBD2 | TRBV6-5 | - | CASMAGENEQFF | TGTGCCAGCATGGCGGGGGAGAATGAGCAGTTCTTC
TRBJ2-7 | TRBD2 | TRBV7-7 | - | CASSPFAGGIPGEQYF | TGTGCTAGCAGCCCGTTCGCGGGGGGTATCCCGGGCGAGCAGTACTTC
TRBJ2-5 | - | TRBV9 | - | CASSVDREETQYF | TGTGCCAGCAGCGTAGACAGGGAAGAGACCCAGTACTTC
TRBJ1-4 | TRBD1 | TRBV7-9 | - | CASSVQGAGEKLFF | TGTGCCAGCAGCGTACAGGGGGCGGGCGAAAAACTGTTTTTT
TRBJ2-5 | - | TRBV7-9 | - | CASSSILETQYF | TGTGCCAGCAGCTCAATACTTGAGACCCAGTACTTC
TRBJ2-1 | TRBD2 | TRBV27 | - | CASSSVSGGGSSYNEQFF | TGTGCCAGCAGTTCCGTTAGCGGCGGGGGGAGCTCCTACAATGAGCAGTTCTTC
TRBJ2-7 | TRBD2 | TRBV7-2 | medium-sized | CASSVTSGSEVSYEQYF | TGTGCCAGCAGCGTAACTAGCGGGAGCGAGGTGAGCTACGAGCAGTACTTC
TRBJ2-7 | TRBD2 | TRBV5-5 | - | CASSFFGLAGVEQYF | TGTGCCAGCAGCTTCTTTGGTCTAGCGGGAGTTGAGCAGTACTTC
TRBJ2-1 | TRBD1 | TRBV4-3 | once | CASSHAGTGSYNEQFF | TGCGCCAGCAGCCATGCCGGGACAGGGTCCTACAATGAGCAGTTCTTC
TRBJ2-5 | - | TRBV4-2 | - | CASSRLRAAGETQYF | TGTGCCAGCAGCCGATTACGGGCCGCAGGGGAGACCCAGTACTTC
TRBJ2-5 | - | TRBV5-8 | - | CASSLIPRDVMGTQYF | TGTGCCAGCAGCTTGATTCCCCGGGATGTCATGGGGACCCAGTACTTC
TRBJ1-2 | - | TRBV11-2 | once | CASSHILQVYGYTF | TGTGCCAGCAGCCACATACTACAGGTGTATGGCTACACCTTC
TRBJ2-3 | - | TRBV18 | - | CASSPVAKFPDTQYF | TGTGCCAGCTCACCGGTAGCGAAGTTCCCAGATACGCAGTATTTT
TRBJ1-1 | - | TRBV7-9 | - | CASSLGGGTEAFF | TGTGCCAGCAGCTTAGGGGGAGGAACTGAAGCTTTCTTT
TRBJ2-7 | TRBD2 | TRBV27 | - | CASSSGNPLATPKEQYF | TGTGCCAGCAGTTCGGGGAACCCACTAGCGACCCCAAAGGAGCAGTACTTC
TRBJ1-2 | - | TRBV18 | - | CASSPIVEYGYTF | TGTGCCAGCTCACCTATCGTGGAGTATGGCTACACCTTC
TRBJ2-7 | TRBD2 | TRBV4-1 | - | CASSLGTRGFSGEQYF | TGCGCCAGCAGCCTCGGGACTAGAGGGTTTTCGGGCGAGCAGTACTTC
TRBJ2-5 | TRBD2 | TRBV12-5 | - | CASIGGVYQETQYF | TGTGCTAGTATCGGGGGGGTGTACCAAGAGACCCAGTACTTC
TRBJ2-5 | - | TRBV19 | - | CASSTDGEETQYF | TGTGCCAGTAGTACGGACGGGGAGGAGACCCAGTACTTC
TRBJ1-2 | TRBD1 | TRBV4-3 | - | CASSQGQRPNYGYTF | TGCGCCAGCAGCCAGGGACAGCGCCCTAACTATGGCTACACCTTC
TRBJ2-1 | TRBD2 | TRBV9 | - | CASSVGGGLANEQFF | TGTGCCAGCAGCGTTGGCGGGGGGTTAGCAAATGAGCAGTTCTTC